This T cell receptor beta chain originates from a study of blood T cell repertoires in COVID-19. Across the study: Donors in the United States, Italy and Spain gave samples during acute or convalescent COVID-19. From T cells, B-cell-depleted T cells, or PBMCs came the material, which was cDNA or gDNA.

This CDR3 is 12 amino acids long. From germline, CDR1 is LNHDA and CDR2 SQIVND (reference sequence). The V and J ends lost 3 bases and 8 bases respectively, with 10 bases between them. Original methodology: Researchers report that nucleated cell counts were estimated from reference gene primer amplification. Sequencing was performed with immunoSEQ multiplex PCR; in TCRdb, only in-frame clones are kept and a portion is missing. V and J calls and clone size come straight from that table; D and trimming were deduced from the DNA. The top ten clones hold under 6.5% of a sample with roughly 330,000 clones, more than 80% of them seen once.

The sample comprised peripheral blood. This clonotype was obtained from a man aged 18 to 29 who had recovered from COVID-19. V and J are TRBV19 and TRBJ1-1; tentative D call: TRBD1 (5 bases). The CDR3 nucleotides are TGTGCCAGTAGTATCCCAGGGTGGGAAGCTTTCTTT. Its protein is CASSIPGWEAFF. The full variable domain, rest sourced from reference TRBV19 and TRBJ1-1, is DGGITQSPKYLFRKEGQNVTLSCEQNLNHDAMYWYRQDPGQGLRLIYYSQIVNDFQKGDIAEGYSVSREKKESFPLTVTSAQKNPTAFYLCASSIPGWEAFFGQGTRLTVV.